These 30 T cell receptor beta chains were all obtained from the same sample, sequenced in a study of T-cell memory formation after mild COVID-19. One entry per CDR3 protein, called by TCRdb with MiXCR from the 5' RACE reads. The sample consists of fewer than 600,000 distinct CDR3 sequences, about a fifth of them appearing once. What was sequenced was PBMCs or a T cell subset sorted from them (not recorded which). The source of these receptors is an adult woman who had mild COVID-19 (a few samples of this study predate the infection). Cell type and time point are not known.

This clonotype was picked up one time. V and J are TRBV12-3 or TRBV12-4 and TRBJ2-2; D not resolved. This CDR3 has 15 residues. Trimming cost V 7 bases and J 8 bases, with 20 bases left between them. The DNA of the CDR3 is TGTGCCAGCACCTTCACGGGCCGTCGAGCTGGGGAGCTGTTTTTT. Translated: CASTFTGRRAGELFF.

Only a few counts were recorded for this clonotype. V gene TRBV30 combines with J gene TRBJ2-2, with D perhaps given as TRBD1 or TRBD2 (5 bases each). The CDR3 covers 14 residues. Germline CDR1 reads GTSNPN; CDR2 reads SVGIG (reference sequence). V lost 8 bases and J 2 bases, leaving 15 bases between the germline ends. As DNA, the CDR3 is TGTGCCAACCCGGGACCACTCAACACCGGGGAGCTGTTTTTT. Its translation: CANPGPLNTGELFF.

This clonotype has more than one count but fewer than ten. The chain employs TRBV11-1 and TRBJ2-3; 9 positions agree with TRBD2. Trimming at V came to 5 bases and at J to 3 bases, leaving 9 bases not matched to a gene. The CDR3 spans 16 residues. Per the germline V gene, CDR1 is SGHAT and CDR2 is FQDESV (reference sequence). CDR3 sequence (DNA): TGTGCCAGCAGCCTACTTAAGCGGGAGGTGACAGATACGCAGTATTTT. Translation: CASSLLKREVTDTQYF.

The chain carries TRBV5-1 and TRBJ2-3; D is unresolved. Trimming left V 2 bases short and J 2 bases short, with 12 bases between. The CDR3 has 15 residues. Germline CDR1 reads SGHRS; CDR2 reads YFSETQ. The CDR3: CASSFPVTNTDTQYF. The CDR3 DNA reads TGCGCCAGCAGCTTCCCAGTGACCAACACAGATACGCAGTATTTT.

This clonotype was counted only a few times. The CDR3 region is CASQRDTRDTDTQYF. CDR3 nucleotides: TGTGCCAGCCAGCGTGATACGCGTGACACAGATACGCAGTATTTT. The chain has TRBV3-1 and TRBJ2-3; the D is unclear. This CDR3 has 15 residues. The V end was cut by 8 bases, the J end by 2 bases, with 17 bases between. CDR1 is LGHDT, CDR2 YNNKEL, per germline (reference sequence).

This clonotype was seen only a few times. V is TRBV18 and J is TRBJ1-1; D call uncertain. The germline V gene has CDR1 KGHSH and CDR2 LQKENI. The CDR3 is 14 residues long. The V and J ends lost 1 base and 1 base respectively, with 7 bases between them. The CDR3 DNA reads TGTGCCAGCTCACCACAGGAAACGAACACTGAAGCTTTCTTT. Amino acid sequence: CASSPQETNTEAFF.

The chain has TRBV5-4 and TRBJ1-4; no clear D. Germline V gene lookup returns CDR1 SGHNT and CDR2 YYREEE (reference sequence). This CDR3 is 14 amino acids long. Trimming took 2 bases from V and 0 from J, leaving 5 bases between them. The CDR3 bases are TGTGCCAGCAGCTTCTTCGCAACTAATGAAAAACTGTTTTTT. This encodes CASSFFATNEKLFF.

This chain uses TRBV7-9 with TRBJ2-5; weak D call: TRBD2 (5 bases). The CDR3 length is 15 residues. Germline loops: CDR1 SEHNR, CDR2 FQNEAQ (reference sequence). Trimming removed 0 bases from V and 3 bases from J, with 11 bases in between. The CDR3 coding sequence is TGTGCCAGCAGCTTAGCGCCGGAGGTGAAAGAGACCCAGTACTTC. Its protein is CASSLAPEVKETQYF.

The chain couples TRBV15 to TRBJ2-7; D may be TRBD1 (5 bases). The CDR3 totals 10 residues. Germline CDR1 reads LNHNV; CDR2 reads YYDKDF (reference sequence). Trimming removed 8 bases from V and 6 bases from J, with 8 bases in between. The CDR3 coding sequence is TGTGCCACCGGGCAGGGCGAGCAGTACTTC. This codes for CATGQGEQYF.

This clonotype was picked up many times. The CDR3 sequence is CSVLRQGVSSYNEQFF. In nucleotides, the CDR3 is TGCAGCGTACTCCGACAGGGCGTGTCCTCCTACAATGAGCAGTTCTTC. The rearrangement joins TRBV29-1 to TRBJ2-1, with 7 bases fitting TRBD1. CDR1 SQVTM and CDR2 ANQGSEA come from the germline V gene. J gave up 0 bases and V 6 bases, and 11 bases lay outside the gene matches. There are 16 residues in the CDR3.

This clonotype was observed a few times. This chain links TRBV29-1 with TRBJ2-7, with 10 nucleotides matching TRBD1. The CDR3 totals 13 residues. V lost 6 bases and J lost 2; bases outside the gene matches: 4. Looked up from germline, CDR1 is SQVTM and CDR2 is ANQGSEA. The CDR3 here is CSVRGQGTYEQYF. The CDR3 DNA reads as TGCAGCGTGCGGGGACAGGGGACCTACGAGCAGTACTTC.

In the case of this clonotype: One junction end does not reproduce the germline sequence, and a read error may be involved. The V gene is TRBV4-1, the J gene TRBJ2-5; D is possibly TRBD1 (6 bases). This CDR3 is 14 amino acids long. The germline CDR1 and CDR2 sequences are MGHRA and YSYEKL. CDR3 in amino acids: CASSQRRGGETRYF. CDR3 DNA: TGCGCCAGCAGCCAACGCCGAGGGGGAGAGACCCGGTACTTC.

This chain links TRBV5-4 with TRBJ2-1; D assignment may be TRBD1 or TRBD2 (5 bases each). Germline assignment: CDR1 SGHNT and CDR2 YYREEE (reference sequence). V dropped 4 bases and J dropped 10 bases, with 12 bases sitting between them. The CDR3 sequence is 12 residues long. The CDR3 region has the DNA TGTGCCAGCAGCCTCCAAGAGGGGGAGCAGTTCTTC. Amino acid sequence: CASSLQEGEQFF. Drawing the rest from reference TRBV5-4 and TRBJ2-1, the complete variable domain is ETGVTQSPTHLIKTRGQQVTLRCSSQSGHNTVSWYQQALGQGPQFIFQYYREEENGRGNFPPRFSGLQFPNYSSELNVNALELDDSALYLCASSLQEGEQFFGPGTRLTVL.

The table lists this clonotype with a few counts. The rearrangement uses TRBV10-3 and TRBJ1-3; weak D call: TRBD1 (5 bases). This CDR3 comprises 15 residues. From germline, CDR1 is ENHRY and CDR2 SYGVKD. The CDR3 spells CATIRGDSSGNTIYF. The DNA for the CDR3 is TGTGCGACCATCAGAGGGGATAGCTCTGGAAACACCATATATTTT.

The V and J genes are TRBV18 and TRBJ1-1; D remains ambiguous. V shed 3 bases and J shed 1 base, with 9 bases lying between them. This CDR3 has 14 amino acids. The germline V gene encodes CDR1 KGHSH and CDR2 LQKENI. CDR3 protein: CASSPGWQNTEAFF. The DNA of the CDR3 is TGTGCCAGCTCACCCGGCTGGCAGAACACTGAAGCTTTCTTT.

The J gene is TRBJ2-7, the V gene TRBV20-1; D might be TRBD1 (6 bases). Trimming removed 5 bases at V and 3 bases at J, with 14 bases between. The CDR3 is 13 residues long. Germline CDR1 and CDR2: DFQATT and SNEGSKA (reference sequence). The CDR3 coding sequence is TGCAGTGCTCTCTTCGGACAGAACTACGAGCAGTACTTC. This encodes CSALFGQNYEQYF.

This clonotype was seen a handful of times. The CDR3 coding sequence is TGTGCCAGCAGATTTGGGGCCACTAGCACAGATACGCAGTATTTT. It encodes CASRFGATSTDTQYF. This chain links TRBV2 with TRBJ2-3, with a weak D call TRBD1 (5 bases). V dropped 6 bases and J dropped 0 bases, with 13 bases sitting between them. In germline, CDR1 is SNHLY, CDR2 FYNNEI. The CDR3 loop spans 15 amino acids.

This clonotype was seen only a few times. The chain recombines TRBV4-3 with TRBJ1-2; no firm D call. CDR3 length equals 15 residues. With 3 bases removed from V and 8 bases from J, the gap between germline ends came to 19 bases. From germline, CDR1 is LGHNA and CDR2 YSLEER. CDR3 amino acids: CASSHSANGVDGYTF. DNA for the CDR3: TGCGCCAGCAGCCACTCGGCCAACGGGGTCGACGGCTACACCTTC.

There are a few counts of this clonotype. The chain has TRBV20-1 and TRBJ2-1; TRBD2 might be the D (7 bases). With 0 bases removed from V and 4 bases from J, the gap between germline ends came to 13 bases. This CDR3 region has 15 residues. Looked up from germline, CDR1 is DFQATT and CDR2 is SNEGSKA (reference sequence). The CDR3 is CSARDPRGGYNEQFF. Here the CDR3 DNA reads TGCAGTGCTAGAGATCCAAGGGGGGGGTACAATGAGCAGTTCTTC.

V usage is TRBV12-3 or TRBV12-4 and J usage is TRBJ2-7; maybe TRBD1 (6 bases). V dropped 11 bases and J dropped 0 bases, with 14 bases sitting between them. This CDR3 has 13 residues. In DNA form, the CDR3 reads TGTGCCTGCCGAAGGGGGACCTCCTACGAGCAGTACTTC. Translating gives CACRRGTSYEQYF.

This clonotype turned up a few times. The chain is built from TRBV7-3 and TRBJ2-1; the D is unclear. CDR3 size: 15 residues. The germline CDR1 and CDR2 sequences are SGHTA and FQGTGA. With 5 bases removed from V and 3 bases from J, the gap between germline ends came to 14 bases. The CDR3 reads CASSLGQVGYNEQFF. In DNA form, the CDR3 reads TGTGCCAGCAGCCTCGGGCAGGTTGGCTACAATGAGCAGTTCTTC.

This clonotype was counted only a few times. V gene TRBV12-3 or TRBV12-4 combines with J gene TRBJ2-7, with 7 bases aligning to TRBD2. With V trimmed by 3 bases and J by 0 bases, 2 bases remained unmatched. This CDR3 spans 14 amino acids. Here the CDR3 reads CASSFAGVSYEQYF. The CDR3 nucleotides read TGTGCCAGCAGTTTCGCGGGAGTCTCCTACGAGCAGTACTTC.

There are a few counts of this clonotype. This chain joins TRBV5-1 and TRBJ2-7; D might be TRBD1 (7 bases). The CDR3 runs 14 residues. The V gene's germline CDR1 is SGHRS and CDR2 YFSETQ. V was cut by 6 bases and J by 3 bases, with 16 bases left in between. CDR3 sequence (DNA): TGCGCCAGCAACCAGGGGGGCCTTGGCTACGAGCAGTACTTC. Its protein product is CASNQGGLGYEQYF. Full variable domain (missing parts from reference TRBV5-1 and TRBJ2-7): KAGVTQTPRYLIKTRGQQVTLSCSPISGHRSVSWYQQTPGQGLQFLFEYFSETQRNKGNFPGRFSGRQFSNSRSEMNVSTLELGDSALYLCASNQGGLGYEQYFGPGTRLTVT.

This CDR3 is CASRPDRVGNQPQHF. For the CDR3, the DNA is TGTGCCAGCAGACCCGACAGGGTTGGCAATCAGCCCCAGCATTTT. This rearrangement joins TRBV12-3 or TRBV12-4 to TRBJ1-5, with 7 positions matching TRBD1. Unmatched junction bases numbered 7, after V lost 6 bases and J lost 2 bases. This CDR3 comprises 15 residues.

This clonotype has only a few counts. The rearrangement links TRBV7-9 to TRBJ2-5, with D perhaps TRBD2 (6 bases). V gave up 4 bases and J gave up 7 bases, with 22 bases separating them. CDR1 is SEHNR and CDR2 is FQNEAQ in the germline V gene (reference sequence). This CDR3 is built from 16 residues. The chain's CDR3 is CASSSIWREDVWTQYF. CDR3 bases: TGTGCCAGCAGCTCCATCTGGAGGGAGGATGTTTGGACCCAGTACTTC.

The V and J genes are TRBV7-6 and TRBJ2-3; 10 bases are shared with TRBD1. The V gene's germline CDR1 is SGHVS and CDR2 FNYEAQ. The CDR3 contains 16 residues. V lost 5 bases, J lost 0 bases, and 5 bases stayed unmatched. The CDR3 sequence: CASSPGQGWSTDTQYF. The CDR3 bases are TGTGCCAGCAGCCCGGGACAGGGGTGGAGCACAGATACGCAGTATTTT.

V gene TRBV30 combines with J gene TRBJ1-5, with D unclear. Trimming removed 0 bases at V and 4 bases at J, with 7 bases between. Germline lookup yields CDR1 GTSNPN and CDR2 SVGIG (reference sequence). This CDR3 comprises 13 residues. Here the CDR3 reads CAWSVRDNQPQHF. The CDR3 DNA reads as TGTGCCTGGAGTGTAAGGGATAATCAGCCCCAGCATTTT.

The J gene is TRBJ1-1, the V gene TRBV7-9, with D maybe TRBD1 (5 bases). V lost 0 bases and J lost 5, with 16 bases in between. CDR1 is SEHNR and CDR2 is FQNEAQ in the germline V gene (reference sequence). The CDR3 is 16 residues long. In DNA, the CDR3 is TGTGCCAGCAGCTTAGCGCTAAGCGGGGCGGGGACTGAAGCTTTCTTT. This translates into CASSLALSGAGTEAFF.

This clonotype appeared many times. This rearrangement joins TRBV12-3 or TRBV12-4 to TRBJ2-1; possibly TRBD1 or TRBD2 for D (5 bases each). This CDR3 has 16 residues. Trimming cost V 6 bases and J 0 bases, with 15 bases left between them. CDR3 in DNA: TGTGCCAGCAGCCCTAAGGGGAGTCCCTCCTACAATGAGCAGTTCTTC. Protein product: CASSPKGSPSYNEQFF.

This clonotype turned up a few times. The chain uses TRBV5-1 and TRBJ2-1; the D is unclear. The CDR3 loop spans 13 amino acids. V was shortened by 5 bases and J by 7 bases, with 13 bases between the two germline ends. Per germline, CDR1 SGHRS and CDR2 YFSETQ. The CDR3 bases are TGCGCCAGCAGGGAGCACCCTAGGAATGAGCAGTTCTTC. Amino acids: CASREHPRNEQFF.